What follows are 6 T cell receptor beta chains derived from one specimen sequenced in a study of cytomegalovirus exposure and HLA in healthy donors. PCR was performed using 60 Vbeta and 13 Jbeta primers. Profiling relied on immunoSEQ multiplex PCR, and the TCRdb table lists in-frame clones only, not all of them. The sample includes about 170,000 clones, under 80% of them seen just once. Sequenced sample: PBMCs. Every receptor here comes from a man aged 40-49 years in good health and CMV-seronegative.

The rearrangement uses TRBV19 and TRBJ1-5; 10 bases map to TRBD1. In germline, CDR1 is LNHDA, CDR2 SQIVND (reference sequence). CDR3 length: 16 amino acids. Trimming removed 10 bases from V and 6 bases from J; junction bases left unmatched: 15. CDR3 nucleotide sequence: TGTGCCACCACTAACCATGACAGGGGGCATGGTCAGCCCCAGCATTTT. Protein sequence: CATTNHDRGHGQPQHF.

CDR3 sequence: CASSDLDRGSFYGYTF. In nucleotides, the CDR3 is TGTGCCAGCAGCGATCTCGACAGGGGATCGTTCTATGGCTACACCTTC. The chain carries TRBV7-8 and TRBJ1-2; 8 bases map to TRBD1. Germline V CDR1 and CDR2: SGHVS, FQNEAQ. The CDR3 has 16 residues. The V and J ends lost 5 bases and 4 bases, in that order; junction bases with no gene match: 12.

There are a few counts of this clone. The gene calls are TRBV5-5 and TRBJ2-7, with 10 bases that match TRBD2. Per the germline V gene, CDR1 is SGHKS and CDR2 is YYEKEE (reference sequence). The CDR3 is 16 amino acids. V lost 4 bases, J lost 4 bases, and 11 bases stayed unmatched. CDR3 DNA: TGTGCCAGCAGCAATACCATAGCGGGAGGACCTTACGAGCAGTACTTC. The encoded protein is CASSNTIAGGPYEQYF.

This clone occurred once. The CDR3 sequence is CASTTTEREGTDTQYF. Here the CDR3 DNA reads TGTGCCAGCACGACAACGGAGCGGGAAGGCACAGATACGCAGTATTTT. J is TRBJ2-3 and V is TRBV6-6, with 7 positions matching TRBD2. The V gene end was trimmed by 7 bases and the J gene end by 1 base; junction bases not matched to a gene: 11. This CDR3 is built from 16 residues. The germline V gene has CDR1 MNHNY and CDR2 SVGAGI (reference sequence).

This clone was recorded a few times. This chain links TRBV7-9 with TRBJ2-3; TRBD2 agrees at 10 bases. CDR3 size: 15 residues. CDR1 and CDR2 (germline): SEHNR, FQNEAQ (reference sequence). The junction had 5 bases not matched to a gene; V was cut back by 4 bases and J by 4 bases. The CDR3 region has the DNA TGTGCCAGCAGCTCTTCTAGCGGGGGAGCAGATACGCAGTATTTT. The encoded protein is CASSSSSGGADTQYF.

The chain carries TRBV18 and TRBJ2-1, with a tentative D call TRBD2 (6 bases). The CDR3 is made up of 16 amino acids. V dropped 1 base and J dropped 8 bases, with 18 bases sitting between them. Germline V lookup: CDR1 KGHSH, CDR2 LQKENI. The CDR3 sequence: CASSPLRLASSYEQFF. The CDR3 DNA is TGTGCCAGCTCACCACTCAGGCTAGCGAGTTCATATGAGCAGTTCTTC. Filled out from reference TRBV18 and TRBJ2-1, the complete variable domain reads NAGVMQNPRHLVRRRGQEARLRCSPMKGHSHVYWYRQLPEEGLKFMVYLQKENIIDESGMPKERFSAEFPKEGPSILRIQQVVRGDSAAYFCASSPLRLASSYEQFFGPGTRLTVL.